Below are 14 T cell receptor beta chains sequenced from a single sample in a study of T cells in Graves' hyperthyroidism and ophthalmopathy. Amplification targeted TCR beta CDR3 regions from RNA transcripts. Primed by the HTBI set, a first-round RT-PCR was run on the TCR CDR3. MiXCR was run by TCRdb on the multiplex PCR reads, yielding one entry per CDR3 protein. The data contain hundreds of thousands of distinct CDR3 sequences, about 45% of them seen just once; the ten biggest clones take up less than 9%. The sequencing sample was made of peripheral blood or thyroid tissue (not recorded which). All receptors come from an adult man with Graves' disease, either hyperthyroidism or ophthalmopathy (not recorded which).

This clonotype was seen at least ten times. The genes are TRBV29-1 and TRBJ2-7, with 13 nucleotides matching TRBD2. The CDR3 runs 14 residues. Germline V lookup: CDR1 SQVTM, CDR2 ANQGSEA. The junction had 6 bases not matched to a gene; V was cut back by 6 bases and J by 4 bases. The CDR3: CSVGGLAGAYEQYF. CDR3 DNA sequence: TGCAGCGTCGGTGGACTAGCGGGGGCGTACGAGCAGTACTTC.

This clonotype was counted at least ten times. This chain uses TRBV7-9 with TRBJ1-5; no clear D. The CDR3 spans 14 residues. The V gene's germline CDR1 is SEHNR and CDR2 FQNEAQ (reference sequence). V lost 4 bases, J lost 0 bases, and 7 bases lay in between. The CDR3 loop is CASSWGTSNQPQHF. Here the CDR3 DNA reads TGTGCCAGCAGCTGGGGAACTAGCAATCAGCCCCAGCATTTT.

Concerning this clonotype: This may arise from a read error, as a much more abundant clone is one base away. The gene calls are TRBV29-1 and TRBJ1-2; 9 positions match TRBD1. The germline V gene has CDR1 SQVTM and CDR2 ANQGSEA. CDR3 size: 12 residues. CDR3 amino acids: CGVRDRVYGYTF. In DNA form, the CDR3 reads TGCGGCGTCCGGGACAGGGTCTATGGCTACACCTTC.

In its sample, this clonotype was seen many times. The V gene is TRBV29-1, the J gene TRBJ1-1, with D possibly being TRBD1 (5 bases). The germline gives CDR1 SQVTM, CDR2 ANQGSEA. CDR3 length: 11 amino acids. V dropped 5 bases and J dropped 3 bases, with 7 bases sitting between them. The CDR3 spells CSVFRDTEAFF. CDR3 sequence (DNA): TGCAGCGTTTTCAGGGACACTGAAGCTTTCTTT. Using reference TRBV29-1 and TRBJ1-1 for the parts outside the CDR3, the full variable domain is SAVISQKPSRDICQRGTSLTIQCQVDSQVTMMFWYRQQPGQSLTLIATANQGSEATYESGFVIDKFPISRPNLTFSTLTVSNMSPEDSSIYLCSVFRDTEAFFGQGTRLTVV.

The rearrangement joins TRBV7-2 to TRBJ2-2, with D possibly TRBD1 on 6 matching bases. Trimming removed 5 bases from V and 4 bases from J, with 14 bases in between. Germline CDR1 is SGHTA and CDR2 is FQGNSA. The CDR3 contains 15 residues. CDR3: CASSDTQGITGELFF. The DNA for the CDR3 is TGTGCCAGCAGCGACACACAGGGTATCACCGGGGAGCTGTTTTTT.

On this clonotype: A much larger clone lies a single base off, so this may be a read error. The V call is TRBV7-9, the J call TRBJ2-7; 11 nucleotides agree with TRBD1. Per germline, CDR1 SEHNR and CDR2 FQNEAQ (reference sequence). CDR3 size: 14 residues. J lost 7 bases, V lost 3 bases, and 5 bases had no gene match. CDR3 protein: CASSFRDRGEEQYF. CDR3 nucleotide sequence: TGTGCCAGCAGCTTCCGGGACAGGGGGGAAGAGCAGTACTTC.

V is TRBV7-9 and J is TRBJ2-7; weak D call: TRBD1 (6 bases). The length of the CDR3 is 16 residues. Germline CDR1 SEHNR, CDR2 FQNEAQ (reference sequence). The V gene lost 4 bases and the J gene lost 2 bases, with 18 bases spanning the gap. Written as DNA, the CDR3 is TGTGCCAGCAGCTCGCAACGGGACAACTCTGCCTACGAGCAGTACTTC. Amino acid sequence: CASSSQRDNSAYEQYF.

This clonotype occurred a few times. J is TRBJ2-7 and V is TRBV7-2, with a tentative D call TRBD1 (5 bases). Deletions cut 2 bases from V and 3 bases from J, with 11 bases between. The CDR3 has 14 residues. The germline CDR1 and CDR2 sequences are SGHTA and FQGNSA. The CDR3 region is CASSLFSGFYEQYF. CDR3 nucleotide sequence: TGTGCCAGCAGCTTATTCTCAGGGTTCTACGAGCAGTACTTC.

The V and J genes are TRBV11-1 and TRBJ1-2, with 7 bases lining up with TRBD1. The CDR3 totals 14 residues. Germline trimming cut 5 bases from V and 6 bases from J; bases unmatched to any gene: 9. Germline lookup yields CDR1 SGHAT and CDR2 FQDESV (reference sequence). The CDR3 DNA follows: TGTGCCAGCAGCAAAGATCATACAGGGGATGGCTACACCTTC. The encoded protein is CASSKDHTGDGYTF.

The chain recombines TRBV20-1 with TRBJ2-7; D tentatively fits TRBD1 or TRBD2 (5 bases each). V lost 1 base and J lost 2, with 18 bases in between. The CDR3 is 16 amino acids. Germline V gene sequence: CDR1 DFQATT, CDR2 SNEGSKA (reference sequence). CDR3 DNA sequence: TGCAGTGCTAGAGCTAGACCAGGGACGGACACCTACGAGCAGTACTTC. Translation gives CSARARPGTDTYEQYF.

The rearrangement uses TRBV12-3 or TRBV12-4 and TRBJ1-2; 8 nucleotides align to TRBD1. The V segment lost 6 bases and the J segment 11 bases; nucleotides outside the gene matches: 14. The CDR3 spans 14 residues. The CDR3 reads CASRKTGTGSGYTF. DNA for the CDR3: TGTGCCAGCAGGAAAACCGGGACAGGCTCGGGATACACCTTC.

Regarding this clonotype: A read error is possible here, since a much larger clone lies one base away. The CDR3 DNA reads TGCAGCGTGGGATTGGGGCTAGCGGGAGTAGAGACCCAGTACTTC. Its protein is CSVGLGLAGVETQYF. The chain combines TRBV29-1 with TRBJ2-5; TRBD2 matches 10 bases. Germline lookup yields CDR1 SQVTM and CDR2 ANQGSEA. The J segment lost 4 bases and the V segment lost 6 bases, leaving 11 bases of the junction unmatched. This CDR3 comprises 15 residues.

The table lists this clonotype with many counts. The chain recombines TRBV29-1 with TRBJ1-2; 8 nucleotides match TRBD1. The CDR3 has 12 residues. Trimming cost V 7 bases and J 8 bases; bases outside gene matches: 9. In germline, CDR1 is SQVTM, CDR2 ANQGSEA. The CDR3: CSGTTGVDGYTF. The CDR3, as DNA: TGCAGCGGTACGACAGGGGTTGACGGCTACACCTTC.

With respect to this clonotype: This may arise from a read error, as a much more abundant clone is one base away. The chain couples TRBV20-1 to TRBJ2-7; D not resolved. V shed 2 bases and J shed 5 bases, with 10 bases lying between them. Germline assignment: CDR1 DFQATT and CDR2 SNEGSKA (reference sequence). This CDR3 has 12 amino acids. The CDR3 region has the DNA TGCAGTGCTAGACGCGGAGACAACGAGCAGTACTTC. Protein product: CSARRGDNEQYF.